Given below is one TCR beta chain in context. The data were obtained in a study of blood T cell repertoires in COVID-19. Overall study: COVID-19 samples from acute and convalescent phases originated in the United States, Italy and Spain. In each case, the material was cDNA or gDNA derived from T cells, B-cell-depleted T cells, or PBMCs.

In the authors' workflow: How many nucleated cells were present was estimated from reference gene primer amplification. Sequencing used immunoSEQ multiplex PCR; TCRdb keeps in-frame clones, though not all of them. V, J and clone size are taken as reported in that table, and D and trimming were inferred from the DNA itself. The sample includes more than 300,000 clones, approximately 89% seen only once; the top ten take 1.5% to 2%. This CDR3 has 16 amino acids. The ends lost 3 bases at V and 2 bases at J; junction bases unmatched: 6. The germline gives CDR1 SEHNR, CDR2 FQNEAQ (reference sequence). Seattle patients were enrolled while actively infected and followed longitudinally.

Sequenced material: peripheral blood. The gene calls are TRBV7-9 and TRBJ1-3; 8 bases line up with TRBD1. This receptor was identified in a woman in her thirties with COVID-19, enrolled during active disease. In nucleotides, the CDR3 is TGTGCCAGCAGCTTGCGTCAGGGGGCAACTGGAAACACCATATATTTT. This codes for CASSLRQGATGNTIYF.